A single TCR beta chain is shown here with its context. No antigen is known for it. Base qualities are not provided; no much larger clone lies one nucleotide away. Healthy HIV-negative adults with no recently reported acute infections or vaccinations were included as donors. Every donor was a Caucasian adult living in Nashville, Tennessee, USA. Magnetic negative selection was used to enrich CD4+ T cells, after which naive cells were positively selected on CD45RA and the negative fraction became the memory subset. Blood was collected by leukapheresis, and PBMCs were isolated by Ficoll-Histopaque density gradient centrifugation and then cryopreserved in liquid nitrogen vapor phase. Analytical flow cytometry was used to check the purity and quantity of every magnetically sorted T cell population. Genomic DNA was isolated from each sorted fraction and quantified by UV absorbance on a Nanodrop 2000c. Unmatched junction bases come to 5, with V trimmed by 6 bases and J by 4 bases. The germline V gene gives CDR1 as ENHRY and CDR2 as SYGVKD. Inclusive of the bounding cysteine and phenylalanine, the CDR3 is 15 residues long. The DNA shown is the 45-base CDR3, in frame from base 1.

This record comes from a study of shared clonotypes between healthy human individuals (dated by TCRdb to 2020 to 2021). About the study as a whole: A couple of women and a few men aged 18 to 49 years were included in the cohort. To estimate repertoire size and how much clonotypes are shared between individuals, the study performed deep sequencing of blood TCR repertoires from about 5 healthy adults. Libraries were prepared and TCR repertoires were sequenced by different laboratories using diverse techniques, in order to increase sequencing depth and limit assay-specific biases. Each donor's leukapheresis produced roughly between roughly 0.85 and 10 billion PBMCs. For each donor, CD4 naive and CD4 memory were each run on three plates, CD8 naive on two plates, and CD8 memory on one plate.

Study-wide findings and limitations: Sampling was restricted to blood, and TCR repertoires in tissues likely differ from the TCR repertoires found in blood. When a few donors were compared, the shared fraction of clonotypes was about 5% for naive CD4, less than 4% for naive CD8, roughly 2.5% for memory CD4, and 0.4% for memory CD8. Compared with non-shared clonotypes, clonotypes shared by all four sorted-subset donors had higher generation probabilities. Larger estimated clonotype richness was generally found for naive subsets than for memory subsets. Even with the large sequencing depth, rarefaction of the sorted-subset datasets indicated that sequencing was incomplete. Pairwise subsampling led to the expectation that sequencing depth would affect the degree of clonotype sharing among donors. The small number of donors limited the genetic and exposure-history diversity represented.

Using the deep immunoSEQ assay, TCR CDR3 regions were amplified from genomic DNA by multiplex PCR. Extracted genomic DNA from each cell subset was distributed evenly across all wells of several immunoSEQ 96-well plates, and each plate was treated as a replicate. For sorted subsets, roughly 200 ng of genomic DNA, equivalent to 25,000 to 35,000 T cell genomes, went into each replicate PCR. Purified libraries were quantified with a Qubit 3.0 fluorometer, sized on a Bioanalyzer 2100, and re-quantified with the KAPA Library Quantification kit. Every immunoSEQ 96-well plate was sequenced on a dedicated single-read 150-cycle Illumina NextSeq 550 flow cell. In the authors' own workflow: Because the immunoSEQ output held only junctional sequences and lacked quality scores, the filtering could not match the filtering applied to full-length reads. Sequences were annotated with PyIR, a Python wrapper for IgBLAST v1.9, and V/J genes and CDR3 were assigned using IMGT germline references. Any read was removed if the V/J assignment was weak (E-value above 1e-6), the CDR3 was missing, or the read contained stop codons, out-of-frame junctions, or ambiguous translated residues. A V3J clonotype was defined by an identical inferred V gene, J gene, and CDR3 amino acid sequence. The percentage overlap between two repertoires was calculated by dividing the number of shared unique clonotypes by the size of the smaller repertoire. Richness of each repertoire was evaluated using RTK rarefaction, the Chao1 estimator, and Recon v2.1 estimates of unobserved clonotypes. OLGA was used to compute generation probabilities for all TCRbeta clonotypes that the gDNA method yielded from a handful of donors. The table was pulled from immuneACCESS by TCRdb, which kept in-frame rearrangements only. Such tables lose some clones; where checked, under half of the loss comes from unresolved V genes, and the rest has no known cause. The V and J calls and clone size come from that table; D and trimming were worked out from the DNA. This sample has roughly 2 million clones in its table, and around 95% of those were observed once. The ten largest account for over 0.1% of the sample.

In this chain, TRBV10-3 is recombined with TRBJ2-1; TRBD2 agrees with 11 junctional bases. The sequenced sample consisted of naive CD4+ T cells sorted from blood. The cell subset or site tag for this specimen amounts to: CD45RA+ positively selected. This clonotype originated in a man between 18 and 29 years old in good health. At the DNA level, the sequence is TGTGCCATCAGCTCTCTAGCGGGAGGATACAATGAGCAGTTCTTC. Translated, it gives CAISSLAGGYNEQFF.